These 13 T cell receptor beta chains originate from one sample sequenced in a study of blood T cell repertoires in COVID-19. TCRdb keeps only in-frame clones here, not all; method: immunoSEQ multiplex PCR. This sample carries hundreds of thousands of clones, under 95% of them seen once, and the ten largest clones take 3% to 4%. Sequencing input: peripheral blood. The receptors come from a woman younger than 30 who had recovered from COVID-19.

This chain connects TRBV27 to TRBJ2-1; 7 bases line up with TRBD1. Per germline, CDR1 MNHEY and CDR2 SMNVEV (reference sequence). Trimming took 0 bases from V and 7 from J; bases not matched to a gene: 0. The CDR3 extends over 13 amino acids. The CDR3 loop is CASSLSTGNEQFF. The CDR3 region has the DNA TGTGCCAGCAGTTTATCGACAGGGAATGAGCAGTTCTTC.

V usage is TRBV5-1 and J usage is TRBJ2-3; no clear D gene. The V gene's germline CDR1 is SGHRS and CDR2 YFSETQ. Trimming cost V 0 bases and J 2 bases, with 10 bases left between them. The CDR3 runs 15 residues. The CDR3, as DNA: TGCGCCAGCAGCTTGGAGTCAGTCAACACAGATACGCAGTATTTT. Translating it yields CASSLESVNTDTQYF.

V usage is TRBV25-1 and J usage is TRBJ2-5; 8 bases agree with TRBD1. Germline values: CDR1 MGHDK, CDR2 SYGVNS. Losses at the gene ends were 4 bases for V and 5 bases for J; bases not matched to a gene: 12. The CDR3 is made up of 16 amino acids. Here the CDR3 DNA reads TGTGCCAGCAGTGCAAATCCAGGGGGCTGGTCGGAGACCCAGTACTTC. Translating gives CASSANPGGWSETQYF.

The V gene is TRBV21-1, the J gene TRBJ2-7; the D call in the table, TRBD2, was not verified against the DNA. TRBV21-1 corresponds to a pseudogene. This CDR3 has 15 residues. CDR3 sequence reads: CASTRTSGSSSEQYV. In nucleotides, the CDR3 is TGTGCCAGCACCAGGACTAGCGGGAGCTCTTCCGAGCAGTACGTC.

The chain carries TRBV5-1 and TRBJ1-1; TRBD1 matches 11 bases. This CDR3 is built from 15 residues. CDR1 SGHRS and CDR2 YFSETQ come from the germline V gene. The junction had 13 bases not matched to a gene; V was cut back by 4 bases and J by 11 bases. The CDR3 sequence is CASSPGAGQGVMAFF. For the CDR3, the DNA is TGCGCCAGCAGCCCGGGAGCGGGACAGGGGGTGATGGCTTTCTTT.

CDR3 in amino acids: CASRLQGGDFDGYTF. The CDR3 DNA sequence: TGTGCCAGCAGGCTCCAAGGGGGCGACTTTGATGGCTACACCTTC. The rearrangement uses TRBV6-5 and TRBJ1-2; 7 bases fit TRBD1. CDR3 length equals 15 residues. J gave up 6 bases and V 6 bases, and 13 bases lay outside the gene matches. Germline V gene data show CDR1 as MNHEY and CDR2 as SVGAGI.

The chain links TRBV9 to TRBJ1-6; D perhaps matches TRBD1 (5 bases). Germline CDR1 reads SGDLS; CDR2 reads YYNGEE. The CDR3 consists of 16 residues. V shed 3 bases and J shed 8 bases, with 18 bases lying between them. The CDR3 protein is CASSAGTPVFYSPLHF. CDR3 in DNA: TGTGCCAGCAGCGCTGGGACTCCCGTTTTTTATTCACCCCTCCACTTT.

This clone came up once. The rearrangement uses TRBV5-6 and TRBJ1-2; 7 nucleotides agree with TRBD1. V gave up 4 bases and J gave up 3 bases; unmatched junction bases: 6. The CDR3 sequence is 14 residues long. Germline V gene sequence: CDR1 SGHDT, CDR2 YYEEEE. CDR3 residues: CASSPTGLHYGYTF. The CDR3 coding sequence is TGTGCCAGCAGCCCGACAGGGCTCCACTATGGCTACACCTTC.

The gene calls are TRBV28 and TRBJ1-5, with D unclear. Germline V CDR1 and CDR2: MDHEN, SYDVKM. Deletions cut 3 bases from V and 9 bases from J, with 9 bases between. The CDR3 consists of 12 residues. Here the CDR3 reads CASSLEESPQHF. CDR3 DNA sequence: TGTGCCAGCAGTTTGGAGGAATCGCCCCAGCATTTT.

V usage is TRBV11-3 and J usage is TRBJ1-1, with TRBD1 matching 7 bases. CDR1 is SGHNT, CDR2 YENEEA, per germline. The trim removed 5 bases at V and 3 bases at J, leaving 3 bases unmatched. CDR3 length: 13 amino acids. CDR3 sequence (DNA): TGTGCCAGCAGCGCCACAGGGGACACTGAAGCTTTCTTT. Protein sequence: CASSATGDTEAFF.

The CDR3, as DNA: TGTGCCAGCAGCTTGGGGGGGCGCGACACAGATACGCAGTATTTT. Its protein is CASSLGGRDTDTQYF. This sequence joins TRBV5-4 and TRBJ2-3; D is possibly TRBD1 (6 bases). CDR3 size: 15 residues. Looked up from germline, CDR1 is SGHNT and CDR2 is YYREEE (reference sequence). V was clipped by 0 bases and J by 2 bases, with 10 bases between them.

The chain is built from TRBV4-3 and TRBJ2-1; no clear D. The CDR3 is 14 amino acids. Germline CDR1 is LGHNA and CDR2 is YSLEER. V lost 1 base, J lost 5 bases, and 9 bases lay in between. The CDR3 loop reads CASSQVFRDNEQFF. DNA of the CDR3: TGCGCCAGCAGCCAAGTGTTTCGGGACAATGAGCAGTTCTTC.

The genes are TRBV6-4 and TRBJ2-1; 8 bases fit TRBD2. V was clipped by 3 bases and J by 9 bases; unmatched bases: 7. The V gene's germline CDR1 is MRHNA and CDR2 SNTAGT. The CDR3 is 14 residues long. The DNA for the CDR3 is TGTGCCAGCAGTGAGTCGGGAGGGCCGGGTGAGCAGTTCTTC. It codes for CASSESGGPGEQFF.